The TCR beta chain described here comes from a study of CD8+ T cells in alopecia areata (dated by TCRdb to the late 2010s). A note on the overall study: Treated patients were enrolled in an open-label pilot trial of oral tofacitinib, 5 to 10 mg twice daily, for moderate-to-severe alopecia areata. Tofacitinib-treated patients had biopsies at baseline and at 4 and 24 weeks of treatment, with a later scalp biopsy in several patients. Tofacitinib was administered for 6 to 18 months, and 6 months of follow-up off drug were then conducted to assess delayed response and recurrence. Scalp clonality was compared across normal scalp (n=4), patchy alopecia areata scalp (n=8), and alopecia totalis/universalis scalp (n=8). RNA was obtained with the PAXgene miRNA kit for fixed scalp, the miRNeasy kit for PBMCs, and the RNeasy kit for mouse skin. To study T cell clonal expansion in alopecia areata, the researchers applied high-throughput TCRbeta sequencing to both the C3H/HeJ mouse model and human patients. Human TCRbeta sequencing covered scalp tissue and sorted CD4+ and CD8+ peripheral blood T cells from patchy and totalis/universalis alopecia areata patients and healthy controls. Amplification of TCRbeta CDR3 regions was done by immunoSEQ multiplex PCR using 35 Vbeta forward primers and 13 Jbeta reverse primers. Beyond this particular receptor, the publication reports: TCR sequences shared between patients were less clear than in mice, possibly partly because of HLA diversity in the patient population. Scalp TCR repertoire analysis is complicated because resident alphabeta T cells in normal human skin are also sequenced, whereas mouse skin is dominated by gammadelta T cells. Compared with normal scalp, lesional scalp had higher clonality and more expanded CD8+ clones, particularly in alopecia totalis/universalis, a pattern that suggests antigenic drive.

CDR1 is given as SGDLS and CDR2 as YYNGEE, both from the germline V gene. From cysteine to phenylalanine, the CDR3 is 17 amino acids long. Left in the record is the CDR3 DNA by itself, 51 bases read in frame from the first base. V trim: 4 bases; J trim: 4 bases; unmatched bases: 16. This clone showed up just once. Its cognate antigen has yet to be identified. The record has no base qualities; no much larger clone is one base away. The sample's time point label is to be understood as: baseline before oral tofacitinib. Lesional scalp punch biopsies and peripheral blood were obtained from alopecia areata patients. PBMCs were separated by density centrifugation and stained for CD3, CD4 and CD8, after which CD4+ and CD8+ T cells were sorted on a FACSAria. Library creation used the immunoSEQ multiplex PCR assay. To provide template for TCR sequencing, every sample had RNA extracted and reverse transcribed into cDNA. SuperScript III was used to make first-strand cDNA, primed with a 2:1 mix of oligo-dT and random hexamers. A synthetic immune receptor repertoire was used to assess amplification bias, and residual bias was removed computationally. As for the original processing: Raw reads were preprocessed to remove errors, and CDR3 was defined by IMGT conventions from the conserved cysteine to phenylalanine. Clonality was calculated as 1 minus Shannon entropy normalized by log2 of the number of productive unique TCRs. CD4 or CD8 identity of scalp clones was inferred by cross-referencing scalp TCRbeta sequences with sorted blood CD4 and CD8 repertoires. The source is immuneACCESS, and TCRdb retained only in-frame sequences with V and J called. Part of the clones is not carried over; for the studies checked, unresolved V genes explain less than half of this, and the remainder is unexplained. Clone size and the V and J calls come from that table; the DNA yielded D and trimming. The sample contains under 250,000 clones, 50% to 65% of them found a single time. Roughly 0.47% of the sample rests with the top ten.

The chain was built from TRBV9 and TRBJ1-2, and 7 junctional nucleotides match TRBD1. This receptor was obtained from a human donor with alopecia areata. Sequenced here: CD4+ T cells sorted from blood, sampled at week 0. The base sequence is TGTGCCAGCAGCAAATCCCCGGGACAGCGCGAGATCTATGGCTACACCTTC. It translates to CASSKSPGQREIYGYTF.